This TCR beta chain was captured by sequencing in a study of CD8 T cells in ankylosing spondylitis. A quantitative 5'-RACE method, one with molecular barcodes, was used to make TCR beta libraries. MiXCR was run by TCRdb on the 5' RACE reads, yielding one entry per CDR3 protein. The sample yields about 160,000 distinct CDR3 sequences, under 45% seen once. Regarding the study as a whole: Apparently characteristic of ankylosing spondylitis blood was a TCR beta motif (about 8 highly homologous variants).

This clonotype was recorded only once. Its antigen remains unidentified. Material for sequencing was synovial fluid, either unsorted or a sorted T cell fraction (not recorded which). This sequence originates from a male donor with ankylosing spondylitis.

CDR3 residues: CASSPPDLPEEDTQYF. The CDR3 DNA follows: TGTGCCAGCAGCCCCCCGGACCTACCAGAGGAGGATACGCAGTATTTT. The V and J genes are TRBV28 and TRBJ2-3; D not resolved. There are 16 residues in the CDR3. V was trimmed by 6 bases and J by 6 bases, leaving 22 bases between them. The V gene's germline CDR1 is MDHEN and CDR2 SYDVKM.